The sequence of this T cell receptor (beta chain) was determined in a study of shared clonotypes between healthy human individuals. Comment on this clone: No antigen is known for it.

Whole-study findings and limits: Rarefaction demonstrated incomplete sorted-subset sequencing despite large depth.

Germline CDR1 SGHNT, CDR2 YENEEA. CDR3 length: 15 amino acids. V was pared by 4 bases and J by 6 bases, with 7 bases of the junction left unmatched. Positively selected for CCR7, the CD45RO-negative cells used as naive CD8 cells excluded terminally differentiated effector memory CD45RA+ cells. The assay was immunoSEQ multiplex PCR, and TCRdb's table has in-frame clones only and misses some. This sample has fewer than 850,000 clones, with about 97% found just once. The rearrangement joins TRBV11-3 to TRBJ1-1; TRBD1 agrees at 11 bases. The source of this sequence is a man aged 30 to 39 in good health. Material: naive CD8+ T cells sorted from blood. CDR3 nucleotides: TGTGCCAGCAGCTCAACCGGGACAGGGGGGCCTGAAGCTTTCTTT. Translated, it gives CASSSTGTGGPEAFF.